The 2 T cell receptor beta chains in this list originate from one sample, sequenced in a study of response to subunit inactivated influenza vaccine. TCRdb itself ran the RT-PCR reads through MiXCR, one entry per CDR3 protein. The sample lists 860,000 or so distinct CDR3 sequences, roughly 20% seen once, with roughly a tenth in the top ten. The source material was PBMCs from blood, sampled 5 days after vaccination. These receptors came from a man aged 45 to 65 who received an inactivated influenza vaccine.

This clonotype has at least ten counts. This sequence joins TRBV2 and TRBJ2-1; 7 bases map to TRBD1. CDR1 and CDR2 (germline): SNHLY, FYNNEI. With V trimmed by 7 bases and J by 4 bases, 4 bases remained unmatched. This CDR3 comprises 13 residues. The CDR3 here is CASTSDRYNEQFF. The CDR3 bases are TGTGCCAGCACATCGGACAGGTACAATGAGCAGTTCTTC.

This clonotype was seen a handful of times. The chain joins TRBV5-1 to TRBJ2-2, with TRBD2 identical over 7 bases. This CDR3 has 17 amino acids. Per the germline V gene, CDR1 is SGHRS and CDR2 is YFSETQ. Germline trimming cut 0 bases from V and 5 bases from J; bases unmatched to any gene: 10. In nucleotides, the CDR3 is TGCGCCAGCAGCTTGGATCCGGGGACTACGGGAACCGGGGAGCTGTTTTTT. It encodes CASSLDPGTTGTGELFF.